The 20 T cell receptor beta chains below were found in one sample sequenced in a study of blood T cell repertoires in COVID-19 (dated by TCRdb to the early 2020s). The library was produced with the immunoSEQ multiplex PCR assay. TCRdb provides this immuneACCESS table in a form limited to in-frame rearrangements. Some clones are lacking; in checked studies, under half of them reflect an unresolved V gene, and why the rest are absent is not known. The sample table holds under 150,000 clones, of which 80% were seen once. Clones ranked in the top ten supply 5% of the sample. Sequencing input: peripheral blood. The receptors come from a woman in her forties or fifties with acute or convalescent COVID-19.

The chain has TRBV7-3 and TRBJ2-3, with TRBD2 matching over 8 bases. The CDR3 consists of 14 residues. The V segment lost 3 bases and the J segment 4 bases; nucleotides outside the gene matches: 3. The germline CDR1 and CDR2 sequences are SGHTA and FQGTGA. Here the CDR3 reads CASSFNGGADTQYF. DNA for the CDR3: TGTGCCAGCAGCTTTAACGGGGGGGCAGATACGCAGTATTTT.

The chain combines TRBV11-3 with TRBJ2-2, with D hard to call. The germline gives CDR1 SGHNT, CDR2 YENEEA. The CDR3 runs to 13 residues. Trimming stripped 2 bases from V and 4 bases from J, with 5 bases between. The CDR3 is CASSLLATGELFF. CDR3 sequence (DNA): TGTGCCAGCAGCTTACTGGCCACCGGGGAGCTGTTTTTT.

As for this clone: The same CDR3 is also encoded by other DNA sequences in this sample. This chain joins TRBV27 and TRBJ2-2; 13 positions match TRBD2. The V gene's germline CDR1 is MNHEY and CDR2 SMNVEV (reference sequence). Trimming cost V 6 bases and J 5 bases; bases outside gene matches: 3. The length of the CDR3 is 15 residues. CDR3 amino acids: CASSPGLAGTGELFF. The CDR3 coding sequence is TGTGCCAGCAGCCCGGGACTAGCGGGGACCGGGGAGCTGTTTTTT.

The chain carries TRBV9 and TRBJ1-4, with 9 positions matching TRBD1. This CDR3 is 13 amino acids long. Unmatched junction bases numbered 2, after V lost 3 bases and J lost 8 bases. Germline V CDR1 and CDR2: SGDLS, YYNGEE. The CDR3 reads CASSAGQGEKLFF. CDR3 sequence (DNA): TGTGCCAGCAGCGCTGGACAGGGGGAAAAACTGTTTTTT.

CDR3 in amino acids: CASTILPGGEAFF. The CDR3 bases are TGTGCCAGCACCATCCTGCCTGGGGGCGAAGCTTTCTTT. The chain uses TRBV5-8 and TRBJ1-1; D may be TRBD1 (6 bases). There are 13 residues in the CDR3. Per germline, CDR1 SGHTS and CDR2 YDEGEE. Trimming shortened V by 6 bases and J by 8 bases, and 17 bases separated the two germline ends.

This clone was observed a few times. Here the CDR3 reads CASSQEGGGHETQYF. For the CDR3, the DNA is TGTGCCAGCAGCCAAGAGGGCGGGGGGCACGAGACCCAGTACTTC. The chain links TRBV3-1 (or the pseudogene TRBV3-2) to TRBJ2-5; 8 bases line up with TRBD2. V trimming: 0 bases; J trimming: 5 bases; junction bases outside the gene matches: 5. The V gene's germline CDR1 is LGHDT and CDR2 YNNKEL (reference sequence). This CDR3 has 15 residues.

The rearrangement links TRBV10-2 to TRBJ1-5; 7 positions match TRBD1. Looked up from germline, CDR1 is WSHSY and CDR2 is SAAADI. After removal of 8 bases from V and 2 bases from J, the junction contained 6 bases not matched to a gene. The CDR3 is made up of 14 amino acids. The CDR3 coding sequence is TGCGCCAGCGCACAGCAGGGGGGCAATCAGCCCCAGCATTTT. This codes for CASAQQGGNQPQHF.

Concerning this clone: Other nucleotide sequences from this sample produce the same CDR3. The rearrangement uses TRBV18 and TRBJ1-5; D uncertain. Germline loops: CDR1 KGHSH, CDR2 LQKENI. V was pared by 3 bases and J by 2 bases, with 8 bases between. The CDR3 spans 14 residues. As DNA, the CDR3 is TGTGCCAGCTCACCTGGGCAGGGCAATCAGCCCCAGCATTTT. Its translation: CASSPGQGNQPQHF.

The chain employs TRBV29-1 and TRBJ1-2; possible D gene TRBD1, 6 bases. The germline V gene encodes CDR1 SQVTM and CDR2 ANQGSEA. V was trimmed by 4 bases and J by 6 bases, leaving 15 bases between them. CDR3 size: 13 residues. The CDR3 DNA reads TGCAGCGTTGCGGGACAAGAAGTCGATGGCTACACCTTC. This encodes CSVAGQEVDGYTF.

The chain has TRBV7-8 and TRBJ1-2; 7 bases line up with TRBD1. The CDR3 totals 16 residues. Germline values: CDR1 SGHVS, CDR2 FQNEAQ. The V gene end was trimmed by 5 bases and the J gene end by 0 bases; junction bases not matched to a gene: 9. The CDR3 spells CASSRGTAAANYGYTF. The CDR3 bases are TGTGCCAGCAGCCGCGGGACAGCGGCGGCTAACTATGGCTACACCTTC.

The rearrangement uses TRBV2 and TRBJ2-5; D is unclear. Trimming cost V 6 bases and J 3 bases, with 11 bases left between them. In germline, CDR1 is SNHLY, CDR2 FYNNEI. CDR3 length: 13 residues. This CDR3 reads CASRLVPKETQYF. Written as DNA, the CDR3 is TGTGCCAGCAGGCTGGTACCTAAAGAGACCCAGTACTTC.

The chain links TRBV21-1 to TRBJ1-2; the table gives TRBD1 as D, unverified against the DNA. TRBV21-1 is a known pseudogene. CDR3 length: 12 amino acids. DNA of the CDR3: TGTGCCAGAAACAGGGGGCTCTATGGCTACACCTTC. It is translated as CARNRGLYGYTF.

J is TRBJ2-5 and V is TRBV10-3, with 7 bases identical to TRBD2. CDR1 is ENHRY and CDR2 is SYGVKD in the germline V gene. CDR3 length: 15 residues. Trimming cost V 3 bases and J 2 bases; bases outside gene matches: 6. CDR3 loop: CAISEVGTKQETQYF. For the CDR3, the DNA is TGTGCCATCAGTGAAGTCGGGACTAAGCAAGAGACCCAGTACTTC.

This chain uses TRBV7-2 with TRBJ2-2, with 13 positions matching TRBD2. Germline CDR1 reads SGHTA; CDR2 reads FQGNSA. CDR3 length: 15 residues. J was trimmed by 7 bases and V by 8 bases; bases with no gene match: 7. The CDR3 protein is CASGPRTSGSGELFF. The CDR3 nucleotides read TGTGCCAGCGGGCCTCGGACTAGCGGGAGCGGGGAGCTGTTTTTT.

The J gene is TRBJ2-7, the V gene TRBV4-3, with a weak D call TRBD2 (5 bases). Trimming took off 4 bases at V and 2 bases at J, with 12 bases between the two ends. Germline CDR1 and CDR2: LGHNA and YSLEER. The length of the CDR3 is 14 residues. The CDR3 sequence is CASSPYTGAYEQYF. The CDR3 nucleotides read TGCGCCAGCAGCCCCTACACCGGGGCCTACGAGCAGTACTTC.

The chain combines TRBV7-2 with TRBJ1-6, with 9 nucleotides matching TRBD1. CDR1 and CDR2 from the germline V gene are SGHTA and FQGNSA. The J segment lost 9 bases and the V segment lost 2 bases, leaving 5 bases of the junction unmatched. The CDR3 totals 15 residues. CDR3 in amino acids: CASSLQGTGPSPLHF. CDR3 nucleotides: TGTGCCAGCAGCTTACAGGGGACAGGGCCTTCACCCCTCCACTTT.

The genes are TRBV5-4 and TRBJ2-2, with D tentatively TRBD2 (6 bases). The CDR3 consists of 15 residues. CDR1 SGHNT and CDR2 YYREEE come from the germline V gene (reference sequence). V was shortened by 4 bases and J by 1 base, with 11 bases between the two germline ends. The DNA for the CDR3 is TGTGCCAGCAGCCAGGGACTGAAGAACACCGGGGAGCTGTTTTTT. This sequence encodes CASSQGLKNTGELFF.

The CDR3 protein is CASSFLAGTDTQYF. CDR3 DNA: TGTGCCAGCAGCTTTCTAGCGGGCACAGATACGCAGTATTTT. The chain recombines TRBV7-9 with TRBJ2-3; 7 positions match TRBD2. CDR1 and CDR2 from the germline V gene are SEHNR and FQNEAQ (reference sequence). J lost 1 base, V lost 3 bases, and 1 base had no gene match. The CDR3 has 14 amino acids.

This clone was picked up one time. The V and J genes are TRBV13 and TRBJ1-2; TRBD1 might be the D (6 bases). V lost 1 base, J lost 7 bases, and 13 bases lay in between. CDR1 is PRHDT and CDR2 is FYEKMQ in the germline V gene (reference sequence). This CDR3 is built from 14 residues. CDR3 protein: CASSLEAGTFGYTF. The CDR3, as DNA: TGTGCCAGCAGCTTAGAAGCCGGGACATTTGGCTACACCTTC.

J is TRBJ2-7 and V is TRBV6-2 or TRBV6-3, with D possibly TRBD2 on 5 matching bases. There are 18 residues in the CDR3. V dropped 4 bases and J dropped 1 base, with 23 bases sitting between them. CDR1 is MNHEY and CDR2 is SVGEGT in the germline V gene. CDR3 amino acids: CASSSLPSYLIASYEQYF. Written as DNA, the CDR3 is TGTGCCAGCAGTTCGCTCCCCTCTTATTTGATAGCGTCCTACGAGCAGTACTTC.